Below are 8 T cell receptor beta chains sequenced from a single sample in a study of T cells in Graves' hyperthyroidism and ophthalmopathy (dated by TCRdb to about 2019). Receptor libraries were prepared by multiplex PCR. Sequencing relied on an Illumina HiSeq 2000. The TCR beta CDR3 regions were amplified from RNA transcripts. The first round of RT-PCR for the TCR CDR3 was performed with the HTBI primer set and the Qiagen OneStep RT-PCR kit. TCRdb's own reprocessing of the public reads used fastp at Q25 and MiXCR and kept productive beta chains. All rows with the same CDR3 protein become a single entry with the most common DNA and genes. In all, the sample holds about 540,000 distinct CDR3 sequences, and around 45% of those were seen once. Around 7.7% of the sample rests with the top ten. Sequenced sample: peripheral blood or thyroid tissue (not recorded which). Receptors originate from a woman aged 18-35 years with Graves' hyperthyroidism.

This clonotype was counted many times. V is TRBV15 and J is TRBJ1-2; TRBD1 might be the D (5 bases). The CDR3 covers 14 residues. Per germline, CDR1 LNHNV and CDR2 YYDKDF (reference sequence). Trimming took 11 bases from V and 1 from J, leaving 17 bases between them. The CDR3 sequence: CAEVGQGDNYGYTF. In DNA form, the CDR3 reads TGTGCCGAAGTTGGGCAGGGAGATAACTATGGCTACACCTTC. The full variable domain, rest sourced from reference TRBV15 and TRBJ1-2, is DAMVIQNPRYQVTQFGKPVTLSCSQTLNHNVMYWYQQKSSQAPKLLFHYYDKDFNNEADTPDNFQSRRPNTSFCFLDIRSPGLGDTAMYLCAEVGQGDNYGYTFGSGTRLTVV.

The sample holds many counts of this clonotype. The chain has TRBV2 and TRBJ2-5; D might be TRBD2 (7 bases). V was cut by 6 bases and J by 5 bases, with 16 bases left in between. The CDR3 is 14 residues long. Germline V CDR1 and CDR2: SNHLY, FYNNEI. The CDR3 spells CASSHLGGGETQYF. The CDR3 DNA is TGTGCCAGCAGCCACCTAGGGGGGGGGGAGACCCAGTACTTC.

This clonotype was observed at least ten times. The chain recombines TRBV2 with TRBJ2-5, with 7 bases fitting TRBD1. V lost 4 bases, J lost 5 bases, and 10 bases stayed unmatched. Looked up from germline, CDR1 is SNHLY and CDR2 is FYNNEI. The CDR3 is 15 amino acids. CDR3 in DNA: TGTGCCAGCAGTGTGACAGGGAGATCATCGGAGACCCAGTACTTC. Amino acid sequence: CASSVTGRSSETQYF.

This clonotype has a count of ten or more. The V gene is TRBV4-2, the J gene TRBJ1-6, with 9 bases that match TRBD1. J lost 9 bases, V lost 0 bases, and 9 bases had no gene match. The CDR3 length is 17 residues. The germline V gene has CDR1 LGHNA and CDR2 YNFKEQ. The DNA of the CDR3 is TGTGCCAGCAGCCAAGATCTTGGGGGACAGGGCGTTTCACCCCTCCACTTT. It translates to CASSQDLGGQGVSPLHF.

The chain is built from TRBV30 and TRBJ1-2, with TRBD1 matching over 8 bases. Per the germline V gene, CDR1 is GTSNPN and CDR2 is SVGIG (reference sequence). The CDR3 runs to 12 residues. The V gene end was trimmed by 4 bases and the J gene end by 3 bases; junction bases not matched to a gene: 1. Written as DNA, the CDR3 is TGTGCCTGGACAGGGGGCGACTATGGCTACACCTTC. Protein sequence: CAWTGGDYGYTF.

The CDR3 loop is CSLVGWGEAFF. CDR3 sequence (DNA): TGCAGCTTGGTCGGGTGGGGCGAAGCTTTCTTT. V gene TRBV29-1 combines with J gene TRBJ1-1; tentatively, D is TRBD1 (5 bases). CDR3 length: 11 amino acids. The V end was cut by 8 bases, the J end by 8 bases, with 15 bases between. Per the germline V gene, CDR1 is SQVTM and CDR2 is ANQGSEA. Based on the CDR3 plus reference TRBV29-1 and TRBJ1-1, the full variable domain is SAVISQKPSRDICQRGTSLTIQCQVDSQVTMMFWYRQQPGQSLTLIATANQGSEATYESGFVIDKFPISRPNLTFSTLTVSNMSPEDSSIYLCSLVGWGEAFFGQGTRLTVV.

This chain connects TRBV7-2 to TRBJ2-5; D perhaps matches TRBD2 (6 bases). CDR3 length equals 15 residues. V lost 4 bases, J lost 13 bases, and 25 bases lay in between. Germline lookup yields CDR1 SGHTA and CDR2 FQGNSA. CDR3 amino acids: CASSSLGGSSPKWYF. The CDR3 nucleotides read TGTGCCAGCAGCTCCCTTGGAGGGAGTTCACCCAAGTGGTACTTC.

This clonotype was seen once. The CDR3: CASSLLGYNTGELFF. DNA of the CDR3: TGTGCCAGCAGCTTATTAGGGTACAACACCGGGGAGCTGTTTTTT. This chain joins TRBV7-3 and TRBJ2-2, with D hard to call. V was shortened by 2 bases and J by 2 bases, with 9 bases between the two germline ends. Germline V gene lookup returns CDR1 SGHTA and CDR2 FQGTGA. CDR3 size: 15 residues.